The TCR beta chain described here comes from a study of OX40 agonist ivuxolimab in advanced cancers. Germline lookup yields CDR1 GTSNPN and CDR2 SVGIG (reference sequence). The V segment lost 2 bases and the J segment 7 bases; nucleotides outside the gene matches: 8. The CDR3 is 13 residues long. The data were produced by immunoSEQ multiplex PCR, yet TCRdb's version contains in-frame clones alone and is incomplete. The repertoire holds roughly 64,000 clones, around 93% seen once, with roughly 0.45% in the top ten. Patients who had autoimmune disease history or got systemic immunosuppression were left out. Notes on this clone: The antigen is not known.

Study-wide results and limits: Some nonresponders also had low normalized T-cell clonal expansion. Both blood CD4+ and CD8+ T cells showed clonal growth by week 6 at 0.1 to 3.0 mg/kg.

The specimen comprised CD4+ or CD8+ T cells sorted from blood, sampled in a trial of the OX40 agonist ivuxolimab. The chain combines TRBV30 with TRBJ2-7, with 7 bases aligning to TRBD2. This sequence originates from an adult with an advanced solid tumor such as melanoma, head and neck, liver or kidney cancer. CDR3 region: CAWSSGTIGEQYF. The CDR3 DNA follows: TGTGCCTGGAGTTCCGGGACTATAGGGGAGCAGTACTTC.